The clone carrying this T cell receptor beta chain appeared a few times. Its target is unknown. General study points: Whole repertoires were not studied in the larger cohort, only one V-J beta rearrangement. Tumor memory CD4+ T cell TCR gene usage was found to cluster with blood and lymph node memory CD4+ cells and with lymph node naive CD4+ cells.

Memory CD4+ cells were defined as CD4+CD45RO+CD25-. Semi-nested PCR with Nested Universal Primer A followed constant-region reverse priming of full-length variable regions. In TCRdb, the 5' RACE reads were re-called with MiXCR into one record per CDR3 protein. The data contain 50,000 to 75,000 distinct CDR3 sequences, around a fifth of them singletons. The junction had 13 bases not matched to a gene; V was cut back by 3 bases and J by 0 bases. CDR3 length: 19 residues. The germline V gene encodes CDR1 MNHEY and CDR2 SVGAGI. Sequenced: memory CD4+ T cells sorted from a lymph node. The subset here: memory CD4+ T cells, CD4+CD45RO+CD25-. The sequence derives from a female donor with breast cancer. The chain carries TRBV6-5 and TRBJ1-3; TRBD1 matches 8 bases. The CDR3 reads CASSYSFQGAIRSGNTIYF. DNA for the CDR3: TGTGCCAGCAGTTATTCGTTCCAGGGGGCTATCCGCTCTGGAAACACCATATATTTT.